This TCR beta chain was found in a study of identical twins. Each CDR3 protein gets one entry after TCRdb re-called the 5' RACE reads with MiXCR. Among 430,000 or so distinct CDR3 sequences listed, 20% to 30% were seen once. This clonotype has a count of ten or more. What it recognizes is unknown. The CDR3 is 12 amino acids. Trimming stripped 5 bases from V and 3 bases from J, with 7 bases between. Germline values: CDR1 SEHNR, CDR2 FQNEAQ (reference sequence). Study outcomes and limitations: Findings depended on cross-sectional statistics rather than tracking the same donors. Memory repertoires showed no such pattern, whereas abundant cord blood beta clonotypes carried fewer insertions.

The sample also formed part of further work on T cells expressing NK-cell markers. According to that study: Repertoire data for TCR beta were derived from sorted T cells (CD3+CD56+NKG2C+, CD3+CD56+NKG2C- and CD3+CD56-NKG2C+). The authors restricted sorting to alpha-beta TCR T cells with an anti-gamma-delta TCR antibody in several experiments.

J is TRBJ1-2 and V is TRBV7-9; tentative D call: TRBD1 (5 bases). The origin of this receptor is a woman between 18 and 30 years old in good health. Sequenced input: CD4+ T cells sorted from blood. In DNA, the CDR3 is TGTGCCAGCAGCCCCAGGGACTATGGCTACACCTTC. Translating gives CASSPRDYGYTF.